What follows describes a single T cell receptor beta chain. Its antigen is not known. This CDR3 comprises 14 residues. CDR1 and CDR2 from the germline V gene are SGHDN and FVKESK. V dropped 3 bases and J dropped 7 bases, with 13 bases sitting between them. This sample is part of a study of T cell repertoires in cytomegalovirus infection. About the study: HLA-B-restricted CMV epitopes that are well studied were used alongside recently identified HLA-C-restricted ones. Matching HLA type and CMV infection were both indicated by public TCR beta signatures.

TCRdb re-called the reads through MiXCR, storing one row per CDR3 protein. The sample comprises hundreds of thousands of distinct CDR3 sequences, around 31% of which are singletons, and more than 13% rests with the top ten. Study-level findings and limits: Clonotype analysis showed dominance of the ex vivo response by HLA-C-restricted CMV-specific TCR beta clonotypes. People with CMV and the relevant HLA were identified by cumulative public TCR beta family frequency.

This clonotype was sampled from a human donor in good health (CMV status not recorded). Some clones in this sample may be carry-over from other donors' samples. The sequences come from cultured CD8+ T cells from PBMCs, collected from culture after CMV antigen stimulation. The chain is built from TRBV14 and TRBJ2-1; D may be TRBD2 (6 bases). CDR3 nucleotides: TGTGCCAGCAGCCATCTGGGAGCGGGTAATGAGCAGTTCTTC. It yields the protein CASSHLGAGNEQFF.